This TCR beta chain was recovered during a study of blood T cell repertoires in COVID-19. Across the study: Collection of acute and convalescent COVID-19 samples took place in the United States, Italy and Spain. Sample material is recorded as cDNA or gDNA derived from T cells, B-cell-depleted T cells, or PBMCs.

The CDR3 contains 16 residues. CDR1 SGHNT and CDR2 YYREEE come from the germline V gene (reference sequence). V trimming: 0 bases; J trimming: 4 bases; junction bases outside the gene matches: 6. Repertoires were generated with immunoSEQ multiplex PCR, while TCRdb's copy carries only in-frame clones and drops some. The sample has 200,000 to 300,000 clones; about 91% are singletons. Those who participated ranged in age from about 18 to 89 years and resided in 20 to 25 US areas. Participants were placed into cohorts based on the clinical history they reported. This rearrangement joins TRBV5-4 to TRBJ2-5; TRBD2 matches at 10 bases. The sequence was collected from a woman aged 40 to 50 with acute COVID-19. The material sequenced was PBMCs or T cells enriched from blood (not recorded which). CDR3 DNA: TGTGCCAGCAGCTTGGATCTAGCGGGAGTGGGAGAGACCCAGTACTTC. It encodes CASSLDLAGVGETQYF.